This is a list of T cell receptor beta chains from one sample in a study of blood T cell repertoires in COVID-19. TCRdb's copy holds only in-frame clones and misses some; the assay was immunoSEQ multiplex PCR. The sample includes a few hundred thousand clones, 75% to 90% of them seen just once. The sequencing input was peripheral blood. These receptor sequences come from a woman aged 18 to 35 with acute or convalescent COVID-19. CDR3s include the opening cysteine and the closing phenylalanine or tryptophan. Fields, in order: D gene, clone size, V gene, J gene, CDR3 protein, CDR3 DNA. A D gene is named only where the DNA matches it firmly. Size values are once, few and many counts, or a class for expanded clones, and some rows have none.

D: TRBD1
size: .
V: TRBV24-1
J: TRBJ1-1
CDR3: CATSDPGQGIGAFF
DNA: TGTGCCACCAGTGATCCGGGACAGGGGATAGGAGCTTTCTTT

D: .
size: .
V: TRBV18
J: TRBJ1-1
CDR3: CASSVRTTEDATEAFF
DNA: TGTGCCAGCTCCGTGCGGACAACCGAGGACGCCACTGAAGCTTTCTTT

D: TRBD1
size: many
V: TRBV28
J: TRBJ2-7
CDR3: CASNVRDSLYEQYF
DNA: TGTGCCAGCAATGTCCGGGACAGCCTTTACGAGCAGTACTTC

D: .
size: .
V: TRBV9
J: TRBJ2-2
CDR3: CASSVLQATGELFF
DNA: TGTGCCAGCAGCGTATTACAGGCCACCGGGGAGCTGTTTTTT

D: .
size: .
V: TRBV7-3
J: TRBJ2-1
CDR3: CASSLVSHNEQFF
DNA: TGTGCCAGCAGCTTAGTTAGCCACAATGAGCAGTTCTTC

D: TRBD1
size: .
V: TRBV30
J: TRBJ2-3
CDR3: CAGTSLGQGGADTQYF
DNA: TGTGCCGGCACTTCATTGGGACAGGGAGGCGCAGATACGCAGTATTTT

D: TRBD1
size: .
V: TRBV6-6
J: TRBJ1-1
CDR3: CASSSAQGVGEAFF
DNA: TGTGCCAGCAGTTCTGCACAGGGGGTGGGTGAAGCTTTCTTT

D: .
size: few
V: TRBV11-2
J: TRBJ1-6
CDR3: CASSLNKVGQGPSPLHF
DNA: TGTGCCAGCAGCTTAAATAAAGTCGGGCAGGGGCCGTCACCCCTCCACTTT

D: .
size: .
V: TRBV24-1
J: TRBJ2-2
CDR3: CATGGEAGRTGELFF
DNA: TGTGCCACCGGGGGCGAGGCAGGGCGCACCGGGGAGCTGTTTTTT

D: TRBD1
size: .
V: TRBV14
J: TRBJ2-1
CDR3: CASSSGTGSYNEQFF
DNA: TGTGCCAGCAGCTCCGGGACAGGGAGTTACAATGAGCAGTTCTTC

D: TRBD1
size: .
V: TRBV6-6
J: TRBJ1-4
CDR3: CASSYGTGRVEKLFF
DNA: TGTGCCAGCAGTTACGGGACAGGGAGAGTAGAAAAACTGTTTTTT

D: TRBD1
size: .
V: TRBV7-6
J: TRBJ1-3
CDR3: CASSLKGASSGNTIYF
DNA: TGTGCCAGCAGTCTAAAGGGGGCAAGCTCTGGAAACACCATATATTTT

D: .
size: .
V: TRBV1
J: TRBJ2-3
CDR3: CTSSQDMRVTDTQYF
DNA: TGCACCAGCAGCCAAGATATGAGGGTCACAGATACGCAGTATTTT

D: .
size: .
V: TRBV12-3/TRBV12-4
J: TRBJ2-7
CDR3: CASSTGSYEQYF
DNA: TGTGCCAGCAGCACAGGGTCCTACGAGCAGTACTTC

D: .
size: .
V: TRBV5-5
J: TRBJ2-5
CDR3: CASSLGGFGQPQYF
DNA: TGTGCCAGCAGCTTGGGAGGGTTCGGGCAACCCCAGTACTTC

D: .
size: .
V: TRBV5-5
J: TRBJ1-5
CDR3: CASSSTGYGNQPQHF
DNA: TGTGCCAGCAGCTCCACAGGTTATGGCAATCAGCCCCAGCATTTT

D: .
size: .
V: TRBV11-2
J: TRBJ1-4
CDR3: CASSSETGEKLFF
DNA: TGTGCCAGCAGCTCCGAAACCGGGGAAAAACTGTTTTTT

D: TRBD1
size: .
V: TRBV24-1
J: TRBJ2-3
CDR3: CATSDLTGGRDTQYF
DNA: TGTGCCACCAGTGATTTGACAGGGGGCAGAGATACGCAGTATTTT

D: TRBD2
size: .
V: TRBV9
J: TRBJ2-2
CDR3: CASSVGLAGENTGELFF
DNA: TGTGCCAGCAGCGTAGGACTAGCGGGAGAGAACACCGGGGAGCTGTTTTTT

D: TRBD1
size: .
V: TRBV6-5
J: TRBJ2-7
CDR3: CASTSTGDEQYF
DNA: TGTGCCAGCACCTCGACAGGGGACGAGCAGTACTTC

D: .
size: few
V: TRBV28
J: TRBJ2-3
CDR3: CASSLGGADTQYF
DNA: TGTGCCAGCAGTTTGGGGGGAGCAGATACGCAGTATTTT

D: .
size: .
V: TRBV5-4
J: TRBJ1-6
CDR3: CASSLALGGNSPLHF
DNA: TGTGCCAGCAGCTTGGCGCTGGGGGGAAATTCACCCCTCCACTTT

D: TRBD2
size: .
V: TRBV7-3
J: TRBJ2-1
CDR3: CASSALLGAGSENEQFF
DNA: TGTGCCAGCAGCGCCCTCCTTGGAGCGGGGAGTGAGAATGAGCAGTTCTTC

D: .
size: .
V: TRBV11-1
J: TRBJ2-7
CDR3: CASSFGLAYEQYF
DNA: TGTGCCAGCAGCTTTGGCCTTGCCTACGAGCAGTACTTC

D: TRBD1
size: .
V: TRBV7-8
J: TRBJ1-2
CDR3: CASSSRTGSHPRDGYTF
DNA: TGTGCCAGCAGCTCCCGGACAGGGTCCCACCCTCGGGATGGCTACACCTTC

D: .
size: .
V: TRBV19
J: TRBJ1-1
CDR3: CASSIDSDDFKMNTEAFF
DNA: TGTGCCAGTAGTATTGACAGCGATGATTTCAAGATGAACACTGAAGCTTTCTTT

D: .
size: .
V: TRBV19
J: TRBJ1-2
CDR3: CASSIPGNYGYTF
DNA: TGTGCCAGTAGTATACCAGGGAACTATGGCTACACCTTC

D: TRBD1
size: .
V: TRBV2
J: TRBJ1-3
CDR3: CASSDQGAPGNTIYF
DNA: TGTGCCAGCAGTGATCAGGGGGCGCCTGGAAACACCATATATTTT

D: .
size: .
V: TRBV28
J: TRBJ2-2
CDR3: CASSWPPDRANTGELFF
DNA: TGTGCCAGCAGTTGGCCCCCGGACAGAGCGAACACCGGGGAGCTGTTTTTT

D: .
size: .
V: TRBV11-2
J: TRBJ1-1
CDR3: CASSLNRLGGTEAFF
DNA: TGTGCCAGCAGCCTAAATCGGCTTGGGGGGACTGAAGCTTTCTTT

D: TRBD1
size: .
V: TRBV30
J: TRBJ2-5
CDR3: CAWNPETGDQETQYF
DNA: TGTGCCTGGAACCCTGAGACAGGGGACCAAGAGACCCAGTACTTC

D: TRBD1
size: .
V: TRBV6-5
J: TRBJ1-1
CDR3: CASGGQVTEAFF
DNA: TGTGCCAGCGGGGGACAGGTCACTGAAGCTTTCTTT

D: .
size: .
V: TRBV27
J: TRBJ2-3
CDR3: CASSITWRERKDTQYF
DNA: TGTGCCAGCAGTATAACTTGGCGGGAACGGAAAGATACGCAGTATTTT

D: .
size: few
V: TRBV7-9
J: TRBJ2-7
CDR3: CASSSRDTGLYYEQYF
DNA: TGTGCCAGCAGCTCCAGGGACACAGGCCTCTACTACGAGCAGTACTTC

D: .
size: .
V: TRBV30
J: TRBJ2-5
CDR3: CAWSGDFVKQETQYF
DNA: TGTGCCTGGAGTGGGGACTTTGTTAAGCAAGAGACCCAGTACTTC

D: TRBD2
size: .
V: TRBV24-1
J: TRBJ2-3
CDR3: CATSDFGSGKADTQYF
DNA: TGTGCCACCAGTGATTTTGGTAGCGGGAAGGCAGATACGCAGTATTTT

D: .
size: .
V: TRBV2
J: TRBJ2-6
CDR3: CASRLTGLAGANVLTF
DNA: TGTGCCAGCAGGCTAACAGGGTTGGCTGGGGCCAACGTCCTGACTTTC

D: .
size: .
V: TRBV6-5
J: TRBJ2-5
CDR3: CASRRFLEQTQYF
DNA: TGTGCCAGCAGGAGGTTCTTGGAGCAGACCCAGTACTTC

D: .
size: .
V: TRBV7-3
J: TRBJ1-2
CDR3: CASSLYAGGPYGYTF
DNA: TGTGCCAGCAGCTTATATGCGGGGGGCCCCTATGGCTACACCTTC

D: .
size: .
V: TRBV5-1
J: TRBJ2-7
CDR3: CASSLTGTIYEQYF
DNA: TGCGCCAGCAGCTTAACAGGGACTATCTACGAGCAGTACTTC

D: .
size: .
V: TRBV28
J: TRBJ2-6
CDR3: CASSLLSSGANVLTF
DNA: TGTGCCAGCAGCCTACTGAGCTCTGGGGCCAACGTCCTGACTTTC

D: TRBD1
size: .
V: TRBV10-2
J: TRBJ1-1
CDR3: CASRETGLTEAFF
DNA: TGCGCCAGCAGGGAGACAGGGTTGACTGAAGCTTTCTTT

D: TRBD1
size: .
V: TRBV7-3
J: TRBJ2-3
CDR3: CASSLTARDRVSTDTQYF
DNA: TGTGCCAGCAGCTTAACGGCGCGGGACAGGGTGTCCACAGATACGCAGTATTTT

D: .
size: .
V: TRBV7-3
J: TRBJ1-1
CDR3: CASSPGRGSTEAFF
DNA: TGTGCCAGCAGCCCCGGAAGGGGCTCGACTGAAGCTTTCTTT

D: TRBD2
size: .
V: TRBV2
J: TRBJ2-1
CDR3: CASSVASGMEGNEQFF
DNA: TGTGCCAGCAGTGTTGCTAGCGGGATGGAGGGCAATGAGCAGTTCTTC

D: .
size: .
V: TRBV7-3
J: TRBJ1-1
CDR3: CASSRAGMGYNTEAFF
DNA: TGTGCCAGCAGCCGGGCGGGGATGGGGTATAACACTGAAGCTTTCTTT

D: .
size: .
V: TRBV12-5
J: TRBJ1-1
CDR3: CASGLVLVRESGTEAFF
DNA: TGTGCTAGTGGTTTGGTACTCGTCCGGGAGTCGGGCACTGAAGCTTTCTTT

D: .
size: .
V: TRBV6-8
J: TRBJ1-1
CDR3: CASTDLPALGGNTEAFF
DNA: TGTGCCAGCACTGACCTCCCAGCGCTCGGTGGGAACACTGAAGCTTTCTTT

D: .
size: few
V: TRBV2
J: TRBJ2-1
CDR3: CASSDLSLRGNEQFF
DNA: TGTGCCAGCAGTGACTTATCCCTTCGGGGTAATGAGCAGTTCTTC

D: .
size: .
V: TRBV4-1
J: TRBJ1-5
CDR3: CASSQDIGRQPQHF
DNA: TGCGCCAGCAGCCAAGATATCGGGAGGCAGCCCCAGCATTTT

D: .
size: .
V: TRBV6-5
J: TRBJ2-2
CDR3: CASSPRSTGELFF
DNA: TGTGCCAGTAGTCCTAGGAGTACCGGGGAGCTGTTTTTT

D: TRBD1
size: .
V: TRBV3-1/TRBV3-2
J: TRBJ1-2
CDR3: CASSQGTGVYYGYTF
DNA: TGTGCCAGCAGCCAAGGGACAGGGGTTTACTATGGCTACACCTTC

D: TRBD1
size: .
V: TRBV6-6
J: TRBJ2-1
CDR3: CASSYSGQGGGNEQFF
DNA: TGTGCCAGCAGTTACTCAGGACAGGGAGGTGGCAATGAGCAGTTCTTC